A selection of T cell receptor beta chains follows, all from one sample in a study of blood T cell repertoires in COVID-19. The protocol was immunoSEQ multiplex PCR, while the TCRdb copy is restricted to in-frame clones and leaves out a portion. The sample yields roughly 91,000 clones, more than 75% seen once. Sample: peripheral blood. Receptors were obtained from a woman aged 80 or over with acute or convalescent COVID-19. Each CDR3 is given with its conserved first and last residue. The D gene is left open where the match is weak. Clone size is stated in some rows and not others, as once, few, many or a class when expanded.

v_gene,len,j_gene,abundance,d_gene,CDR3nt,CDR3aa
TRBV7-9,12,TRBJ2-3,.,.,TGTGCCAGCGGGGAGCAGACAGATACGCAGTATTTT,CASGEQTDTQYF
TRBV19,14,TRBJ2-1,.,.,TGTGCCAGTAGTCACAGTCGCGCCTACAATGAGCAGTTCTTC,CASSHSRAYNEQFF
TRBV6-4,11,TRBJ1-2,.,TRBD1,TGTGCCACGGGACAGGGGGATGGCTACACCTTC,CATGQGDGYTF
TRBV6-5,15,TRBJ2-7,once,TRBD1,TGTGCCAGCAGTTACGGGGACAGACCCACCTACGAGCAGTACTTC,CASSYGDRPTYEQYF
TRBV5-1,16,TRBJ2-5,.,.,TGCGCCAGCAGCTTGGACCCGAACGGCGGAGTGGGGACCCAGTACTTC,CASSLDPNGGVGTQYF
TRBV12-5,12,TRBJ2-5,once,.,TGTGCTAGTTCGGGGGGCTGGGAGACCCAGTACTTC,CASSGGWETQYF
TRBV28,14,TRBJ1-1,.,TRBD1,TGTGCCAGCAGTTTATCAGGGGGCGGACGTTGGGCTTTCTTT,CASSLSGGGRWAFF
TRBV6-1,15,TRBJ1-1,.,.,TGTGCCAGCAGTGATCAGGGTTCACCCCACACTGAAGCTTTCTTT,CASSDQGSPHTEAFF
TRBV10-3,16,TRBJ1-3,.,TRBD1,TGTGCCATCAGTGAGGGGACAGGTTTTGCTGGAAACACCATATATTTT,CAISEGTGFAGNTIYF
TRBV2,15,TRBJ2-3,.,.,TGTGCCTCCCGGGTAGTTATCGGAGGAGGCGGTACGCAGTATTTT,CASRVVIGGGGTQYF
TRBV28,14,TRBJ2-7,.,.,TGTGCCAGCAGTTTACAGGGTTTCGCCTACGAGCAGTACTTC,CASSLQGFAYEQYF
TRBV5-5,14,TRBJ1-6,.,TRBD1,TGTGCCAGCAGTCAAGGACAGGGTTTTTCACCCCTCCACTTT,CASSQGQGFSPLHF
TRBV6-2/TRBV6-3,19,TRBJ2-5,.,TRBD2,TGTGCCAGCAGCCCGACTAGCGGGGGATCCTTAGCTAACCAAGAGACCCAGTACTTC,CASSPTSGGSLANQETQYF
TRBV19,14,TRBJ1-2,.,TRBD1,TGTGCCAGTAGTATTCGGACAGGGAAAGGGGTCTGCACCTTC,CASSIRTGKGVCTF
TRBV29-1,14,TRBJ1-3,.,.,TGCAGCGTTGAATCAGGGGCTGTTGGAAACACCATATATTTT,CSVESGAVGNTIYF
TRBV4-1,14,TRBJ2-5,few,.,TGCGCCAGCAGCCAAGGGGTAGCCCAAGAGACCCAGTACTTC,CASSQGVAQETQYF
TRBV11-2,15,TRBJ2-1,.,.,TGTGCCAGCAGCCCCGGGACACAAAGCGGCAATGAGCAGTTCTTC,CASSPGTQSGNEQFF
TRBV19,17,TRBJ1-6,.,TRBD1,TGTGCCAGTAGTCCTCGACTAACCGGGACAGGGGGCTCACCCCTCCACTTT,CASSPRLTGTGGSPLHF
TRBV11-2,15,TRBJ1-1,.,.,TGTGCCAGCAGCTTAGTTGGACAGATGAACACTGAAGCTTTCTTT,CASSLVGQMNTEAFF
TRBV20-1,11,TRBJ2-3,once,TRBD1,TGCAGTGCTGCCGCCGGGACAGGGAAGTATTTT,CSAAAGTGKYF
TRBV4-2,14,TRBJ2-2,.,.,TGTGCCAGCAGCCAAGACTGGAACACCGGGGAGCTGTTTTTT,CASSQDWNTGELFF
TRBV19,16,TRBJ2-1,.,TRBD2,TGTGCCAGTAGTATTCTAGCGGGACCCCCCTACAATGAGCAGTTCTTC,CASSILAGPPYNEQFF
TRBV24-1,13,TRBJ1-1,.,.,TGTGCCACCGAGGACAGAACGGCGAAGGGAACTTTCTTT,CATEDRTAKGTFF
TRBV5-1,17,TRBJ2-3,.,.,TGCGCCAGCAGCTTGGGGCAGGGGGGTTCTAGCACAGATACGCAGTATTTT,CASSLGQGGSSTDTQYF